The 23 T cell receptor beta chains given below trace back to one sample, sequenced in a study of cytomegalovirus exposure and HLA in healthy donors. 13 Jbeta primers and 60 Vbeta primers were used for the PCR. Sequencing was performed with immunoSEQ multiplex PCR; in TCRdb, only in-frame clones are kept and a portion is missing. The sample consists of under 200,000 clones, roughly 65% of them appearing once. Sequenced input: PBMCs. The receptors derive from a woman younger than 35 in good health and CMV-seropositive.

The J gene is TRBJ2-2, the V gene TRBV6-6, with unresolved D. This CDR3 is 15 amino acids long. The ends were cut back, 5 bases at V and 7 bases at J, with 17 bases in the middle. The germline gives CDR1 MNHNY, CDR2 SVGAGI (reference sequence). The CDR3 DNA is TGTGCCAGCAGTCCACTGGTGAATTTAGTCGGGGAGCTGTTTTTT. Translation gives CASSPLVNLVGELFF.

The chain joins TRBV28 to TRBJ2-1, with 13 bases lining up with TRBD2. CDR3 length equals 17 residues. The junction had 12 bases not matched to a gene; V was cut back by 4 bases and J by 9 bases. CDR1 MDHEN and CDR2 SYDVKM come from the germline V gene. The CDR3 protein is CASSSRQIGLAGVEQFF. CDR3 bases: TGTGCCAGCAGTTCCCGTCAAATAGGACTAGCGGGAGTTGAGCAGTTCTTC.

This chain uses TRBV5-1 with TRBJ1-3, with 7 nucleotides matching TRBD1. The CDR3 consists of 16 residues. Germline V gives CDR1 SGHRS, CDR2 YFSETQ. After removal of 5 bases from V and 4 bases from J, the junction contained 12 bases not matched to a gene. CDR3 amino acids: CASRFTPTGDGNTIYF. The CDR3 DNA reads TGCGCCAGCAGATTTACTCCTACAGGGGACGGAAACACCATATATTTT.

J is TRBJ2-6 and V is TRBV6-5, with D maybe TRBD1 (5 bases). The CDR3 covers 15 residues. Per germline, CDR1 MNHEY and CDR2 SVGAGI. V lost 6 bases and J lost 6, with 15 bases in between. CDR3 residues: CASRDIRAPANVLTF. The CDR3 region has the DNA TGTGCCAGCAGAGACATCAGGGCCCCGGCCAACGTCCTGACTTTC.

The chain recombines TRBV9 with TRBJ2-2; weak D call: TRBD2 (6 bases). Trimming took off 3 bases at V and 7 bases at J, with 13 bases between the two ends. The CDR3 has 14 amino acids. The germline gives CDR1 SGDLS, CDR2 YYNGEE. CDR3: CASSAGLFGGELFF. Here the CDR3 DNA reads TGTGCCAGCAGCGCGGGACTTTTCGGCGGGGAGCTGTTTTTT.

The chain has TRBV6-1 and TRBJ2-1, with a weak D call TRBD2 (5 bases). V was pared by 5 bases and J by 9 bases, with 20 bases between. Germline V gives CDR1 MNHNS, CDR2 SASEGT. The CDR3 covers 15 residues. The CDR3 spells CASSPRGSGSGEQFF. CDR3 DNA sequence: TGTGCCAGCAGTCCACGAGGGTCGGGTTCGGGTGAGCAGTTCTTC.

The V gene is TRBV30, the J gene TRBJ2-2, with D unclear. Trimming took 3 bases from V and 5 from J, leaving 4 bases between them. Germline CDR1 and CDR2: GTSNPN and SVGIG (reference sequence). The CDR3 spans 11 residues. The CDR3 here is CAWSETGELFF. The CDR3 DNA sequence: TGTGCCTGGAGCGAGACCGGGGAGCTGTTTTTT. Looking up the rest from reference TRBV30 and TRBJ2-2 gives the full variable domain: SQTIHQWPATLVQPVGSPLSLECTVEGTSNPNLYWYRQAAGRGLQLLFYSVGIGQISSEVPQNLSASRPQDRQFILSSKKLLLSDSGFYLCAWSETGELFFGEGSRLTVL.

The chain couples TRBV6-5 to TRBJ1-1; 7 nucleotides match TRBD1. Germline CDR1 and CDR2: MNHEY and SVGAGI. This CDR3 is 13 amino acids long. Trimming cost V 7 bases and J 4 bases; bases outside gene matches: 6. As DNA, the CDR3 is TGTGCCAGCATTGACAGGGTGGGCACTGAAGCTTTCTTT. Amino acid sequence: CASIDRVGTEAFF.

This clone was counted once. The V call is TRBV7-9, the J call TRBJ2-1; TRBD2 aligns across 8 bases. This CDR3 comprises 15 residues. Per the germline V gene, CDR1 is SEHNR and CDR2 is FQNEAQ (reference sequence). After removal of 6 bases from V and 8 bases from J, the junction contained 12 bases not matched to a gene. CDR3 DNA: TGTGCCAGCAGAGACGGACTAGCCTTTATCGATGAGCAGTTCTTC. It translates to CASRDGLAFIDEQFF. The complete variable domain, with remaining parts taken from reference TRBV7-9 and TRBJ2-1, reads DTGVSQNPRHKITKRGQNVTFRCDPISEHNRLYWYRQTLGQGPEFLTYFQNEAQLEKSRLLSDRFSAERPKGSFSTLEIQRTEQGDSAMYLCASRDGLAFIDEQFFGPGTRLTVL.

The CDR3 loop is CASSLAAGGGDTQYF. CDR3 nucleotides: TGCGCCAGCAGCTTGGCGGCGGGGGGTGGAGATACGCAGTATTTT. The chain combines TRBV5-1 with TRBJ2-3, with 8 bases matching TRBD2. The CDR3 sequence is 15 residues long. Trimming removed 0 bases from V and 5 bases from J; junction bases left unmatched: 5. The germline CDR1 and CDR2 sequences are SGHRS and YFSETQ.

The chain has TRBV30 and TRBJ1-2; TRBD1 aligns across 7 bases. Germline CDR1 is GTSNPN and CDR2 is SVGIG (reference sequence). V lost 2 bases to trimming and J lost 10 bases; unmatched junction nucleotides: 10. The CDR3 is made up of 13 amino acids. This CDR3 reads CAWSFTSGQHYTF. The DNA for the CDR3 is TGTGCCTGGAGTTTTACCTCGGGACAGCACTACACCTTC.

This clone has just one count. The chain recombines TRBV30 with TRBJ2-7; D not resolved. The CDR3 length is 11 residues. CDR1 and CDR2 from the germline V gene are GTSNPN and SVGIG (reference sequence). Trimming pared 5 bases from V and 3 bases from J, leaving 8 bases between. The DNA for the CDR3 is TGTGCCTGGGGCCCAAGCTACGAGCAGTACTTC. Its protein is CAWGPSYEQYF. Complete variable domain (other parts from reference TRBV30 and TRBJ2-7): SQTIHQWPATLVQPVGSPLSLECTVEGTSNPNLYWYRQAAGRGLQLLFYSVGIGQISSEVPQNLSASRPQDRQFILSSKKLLLSDSGFYLCAWGPSYEQYFGPGTRLTVT.

This clone was detected a few times. The chain uses TRBV18 and TRBJ1-4; no clear D. There are 14 residues in the CDR3. CDR1 and CDR2 from the germline V gene are KGHSH and LQKENI. V was clipped by 5 bases and J by 2 bases, with 9 bases between them. CDR3 sequence reads: CASSDRGTNEKLFF. The CDR3 DNA reads TGTGCCAGCTCAGATAGAGGGACTAATGAAAAACTGTTTTTT.

The genes are TRBV5-1 and TRBJ1-6; TRBD1 aligns across 10 bases. V lost 3 bases, J lost 6 bases, and 9 bases stayed unmatched. The germline CDR1 and CDR2 sequences are SGHRS and YFSETQ. CDR3 length: 17 amino acids. As DNA, the CDR3 is TGCGCCAGCAGCTCGACGGGACAGGGGTTTCCTAATTCACCCCTCCACTTT. This codes for CASSSTGQGFPNSPLHF.

The rearrangement uses TRBV28 and TRBJ2-7; 11 nucleotides agree with TRBD2. With V trimmed by 8 bases and J by 1 base, 10 bases remained unmatched. The length of the CDR3 is 16 residues. Germline V lookup: CDR1 MDHEN, CDR2 SYDVKM. Here the CDR3 reads CASAGLAGALSYEQYF. For the CDR3, the DNA is TGTGCCAGCGCTGGACTAGCGGGTGCCTTATCCTACGAGCAGTACTTC.

The J gene is TRBJ1-1, the V gene TRBV6-5; perhaps TRBD1 as D (6 bases). The CDR3 is 14 amino acids. Germline CDR1 and CDR2: MNHEY and SVGAGI. Trimming pared 7 bases from V and 0 bases from J, leaving 12 bases between. The CDR3 DNA is TGTGCCAGCAATGAAGGACAGCTGAACACTGAAGCTTTCTTT. Encoded protein: CASNEGQLNTEAFF.

V usage is TRBV6-5 and J usage is TRBJ1-3, with TRBD1 matching 8 bases. The V segment lost 4 bases and the J segment 4 bases; nucleotides outside the gene matches: 9. Looked up from germline, CDR1 is MNHEY and CDR2 is SVGAGI. CDR3 length: 16 amino acids. The CDR3 region has the DNA TGTGCCAGCAGTTTGACAGGGGTAGTCCTCGGAAACACCATATATTTT. It specifies CASSLTGVVLGNTIYF.

The V gene is TRBV28, the J gene TRBJ2-1; D gene uncertain. The ends were cut back, 3 bases at V and 3 bases at J, with 9 bases in the middle. CDR1 is MDHEN and CDR2 is SYDVKM in the germline V gene. The length of the CDR3 is 14 residues. DNA for the CDR3: TGTGCCAGCAGTTTTCTGCGGCTCTACAATGAGCAGTTCTTC. Encoded protein: CASSFLRLYNEQFF.

Only one count was recorded for this clone. The sample contains more than one DNA sequence encoding this CDR3. The V gene is TRBV28, the J gene TRBJ2-5, with a possible D match to TRBD2 (6 bases). This CDR3 region has 13 residues. Germline lookup yields CDR1 MDHEN and CDR2 SYDVKM. Between the trimmed V and J ends, which lost 0 bases and 4 bases, there was a span of 6 bases. The CDR3 coding sequence is TGTGCCAGCAGTTTATGGGGGGGAGAGACCCAGTACTTC. Protein sequence: CASSLWGGETQYF.

The rearrangement joins TRBV4-2 to TRBJ2-2; D is unclear. V lost 0 bases to trimming and J lost 2 bases, with 10 bases between them. CDR3 length: 16 amino acids. The germline V gene encodes CDR1 LGHNA and CDR2 YNFKEQ. CDR3 in amino acids: CASSQDQATNTGELFF. The CDR3 nucleotides read TGTGCCAGCAGCCAAGATCAGGCTACTAACACCGGGGAGCTGTTTTTT.

The chain links TRBV7-9 to TRBJ2-5; D not certain. V lost 5 bases and J 5 bases, leaving 6 bases between the germline ends. CDR3 length: 11 amino acids. Germline V gene sequence: CDR1 SEHNR, CDR2 FQNEAQ (reference sequence). The CDR3 loop is CASSVEETQYF. In DNA form, the CDR3 reads TGTGCCAGCAGCGTGGAGGAGACCCAGTACTTC. Full variable domain (missing parts from reference TRBV7-9 and TRBJ2-5): DTGVSQNPRHKITKRGQNVTFRCDPISEHNRLYWYRQTLGQGPEFLTYFQNEAQLEKSRLLSDRFSAERPKGSFSTLEIQRTEQGDSAMYLCASSVEETQYFGPGTRLLVL.

This sequence joins TRBV29-1 and TRBJ2-7; 10 bases are a match to TRBD1. Losses at the gene ends were 6 bases for V and 4 bases for J; bases not matched to a gene: 6. Germline V gives CDR1 SQVTM, CDR2 ANQGSEA. CDR3 length: 13 amino acids. The CDR3 is CSVVAGQGYEQYF. In nucleotides, the CDR3 is TGCAGCGTAGTCGCGGGACAGGGGTACGAGCAGTACTTC.

The chain links TRBV20-1 to TRBJ1-1, with 9 positions matching TRBD1. With 7 bases clipped from V and 10 bases from J, the junction kept 4 bases outside the gene matches. This CDR3 spans 10 amino acids. CDR1 is DFQATT, CDR2 SNEGSKA, per germline (reference sequence). In DNA form, the CDR3 reads TGCAGTGTGGGGGACAGGGTAGCTTTCTTT. It codes for CSVGDRVAFF.